This T cell receptor beta chain was obtained from a study of cytomegalovirus exposure and HLA in healthy donors (dated by TCRdb to the late 2010s). Regarding the research as a whole: According to an earlier analysis of a few hundred of the donors, about 179 million T cells yielded some 120 million unique TCR beta sequences and less than 300 Gb of sequence data. About 310 gigabases of sequencing data and 80 million or so unique TCR sequences were included in an early release covering roughly 600 HLA-typed donors. Of the 398 genotyped donors, about 84% fell in the genetic ancestry cluster associated with self-reported Caucasian donors. The study was designed to test whether signatures of past pathogen exposure could be identified by cataloging public T cell receptors. The study used immunosequencing to profile the T cell repertoires of some 600 subjects and linked those repertoires to cytomegalovirus serostatus. A separate validation cohort of about 110 different subjects was used in addition to the roughly 670-subject first cohort. To predict cytomegalovirus infection status, the study combined high-throughput TCR immunosequencing, statistical association of individual TCRs with disease status, and machine learning. A later analysis re-analyzed previously published TCR beta repertoires from about 600 donors and added high-resolution HLA genotyping to study TCR occurrence patterns. Rather than using new phenotypic data, the later analysis identified candidate immune exposures from TCR beta sequences and from how often those sequences occurred across donors. An earlier analysis of nearly 600 of the donors applied high-throughput TCR beta sequencing to assess whether each TCR beta V gene segment acted as functional or pseudogenic. Alongside the repertoire data, information on donor age, sex, ethnicity and CMV serostatus was compiled. In a later genetic analysis, genome-wide SNP genotypes for 398 of the 666 donors were used, and that subset was treated as a discovery cohort. Every discovery cohort repertoire had been produced on one sequencing platform. Both class I and class II loci were covered by HLA typing, at four-digit resolution. Typing coverage differed by locus: A, B, C, DRB1 and DQB1 were typed in about 620-640 donors, DQA1 in approximately 520, DPA1 in nearly 610, and DPB1 in 472. Several DR-DQ haplotypes were handled as single units for association and clustering because linkage in the cohort was strong. Among over 350 genotyped donors of the cohort, an average of approximately 230,000 unique TCR beta nucleotide sequences were sequenced per donor, roughly 20% of them non-productive.

The germline V gene gives CDR1 as SGHRS and CDR2 as YFSETQ. Germline trimming: 0 bases from V, 0 bases from J; junction bases outside gene matches: 8. The CDR3 measures 17 amino acids from cysteine to phenylalanine. The read is trimmed to its CDR3 DNA, 51 bases read in frame from base 1. Study-wide conclusions, independent of this receptor: Because some donors lacked HLA typing at each locus, the association tests relied only on the typed subset. A later analysis associated about 17,000 TCR beta sequences with specific HLA alleles at a false discovery rate of 0.05. A further reported finding was that TCR beta sequences accurately predicted the HLA-A and HLA-B alleles for most subjects in the first cohort. In a later genetic analysis, a missense DCLRE1C variant was associated with V-gene and J-gene trimming of TCR beta chains, and the association was replicated in an independent cohort. Roughly uniform sequencing depth across donors was assumed in presence/absence analyses, although this assumption may not hold. The study listed 150 to 200 TCR beta chains as associated with cytomegalovirus. A few of the identified cytomegalovirus-associated TCR beta chains were confirmed in vitro to be specific for cytomegalovirus antigens. According to a later analysis, TCR association rates differed among HLA loci, with DRB1 alleles showing the most associated TCRs and HLA-C alleles showing the fewest. Approximately 16 rarely observed V segments, including chromosome 9 orphons, were excluded from the earlier analysis of some 590 of the donors because counts were too low. It was suggested by the authors that the approach could potentially be generalized to other disease states and immunological phenotypes. In an earlier analysis of approximately 590 of the donors, most TCR beta V segments appeared in productive rearrangements about 87% or about 30% of the time, broadly matching IMGT annotations. The only immune exposure information available for the cohort was CMV serostatus. A cluster of highly shared sequence variants was judged likely to represent a technical artifact of the sequencing pipeline. This cohort had only TCR beta chains sequenced, and the lack of alpha or paired-chain data limited which features could be detected. In a later analysis, HLA-associated TCR beta chains were found to be more clonally expanded and to have lower generation probabilities than equally common non-associated chains. Correlated functional status among segregating V segments might be attributable to linkage disequilibrium, but an unknown experimental factor could not be ruled out. According to a later genetic analysis, donors in an Asian-associated ancestry cluster had fewer N-insertions in productive TCRs than the roughly 700-donor mean. While some public TCRs were present in many individuals, most TCR sequences turned up only very rarely across donors. The 87-base-pair reads could not distinguish some IMGT-functional V segments, including TRBV6-2 and TRBV6-3, so those segments were excluded. The classifier was reported to diagnose cytomegalovirus status with high specificity and sensitivity in both the original cohort and the validation cohort. According to a later analysis, most CMV-associated TCR beta chains appeared to be HLA-restricted, and the HLA associations seemed to be driven largely by CMV exposure. Assigning TCR associations to individual alleles was difficult when HLA alleles, especially DR and DQ, strongly co-occurred. According to a later analysis, parvovirus B19, influenza, CMV and Epstein-Barr virus appeared linked to several top co-occurrence clusters.

The cohort was made up of 500 to 800 healthy bone marrow donors. All cohort members were sampled while nominally healthy, although unrecorded immune exposures were likely present. The donor tested CMV seronegative and was one of the 352 seronegative cohort members. Every donor gave a peripheral blood sample, and the peripheral blood mononuclear cells from that sample were used for TCR beta sequencing. Genomic DNA extraction from the blood cell samples was performed with the Qiagen DNeasy Blood Extraction Kit. In the case of this clone: The specificity of this receptor is unknown. Nothing much larger sits one base from this clone, and base qualities are not available.

The library was made by the immunoSEQ multiplex PCR assay. The multiplex PCR relied on a mix of 60 forward primers for TCR Vbeta segments and 13 reverse primers for TCR Jbeta segments. The CDR3 region of rearranged TCR beta genes was amplified from genomic DNA by a multiplex PCR assay. Amplified TCR beta libraries were sequenced as 87-base-pair reads on the Illumina HiSeq System. The paper's data handling went like this. Across the 670 or so repertoires, a later analysis counted 60 million to 90 million unique TCR beta chains, about 10 million of which were shared by at least two donors. Raw reads were error-corrected and collapsed into unique sequences by a nearest-neighbor algorithm in which closely related sequences were merged to remove PCR and sequencing errors. To assign V, D and J gene segments, CDR3 sequences were aligned to IMGT reference sequences. For a sequence to be retained, at least a six-nucleotide match to both a V gene segment and a J gene segment was required. A rearrangement was called productive if the CDR3 had no stop codons and remained in frame with V and J, and every other rearrangement was called non-productive. CDR3 was defined by IMGT convention, running from the second conserved V-encoded cysteine to the conserved J-encoded phenylalanine. In an earlier analysis of more than 550 of the donors, sequences lacking an unambiguous match to a single V gene segment were excluded. In an earlier analysis of 587 of the donors, V segments were called functional above 56.7% productive rearrangements and were called segregating when the between-donor standard deviation exceeded 5%. A statistical classification framework was built to diagnose cytomegalovirus status from the catalog of TCR beta chain sequences. In a later analysis, TCR nucleotide sequences were compared against IMGT/GENE-DB human TR gene sequences so that V and J genes could be assigned. In a later analysis, CDR3 sequences and most-parsimonious VDJ recombination scenarios were assigned using the TCRdist pipeline. A later analysis defined each TCR beta chain by its CDR3 amino acid sequence plus V-gene family, and excluded reads lacking a unique V-gene family. As a way to deal with suspected cross-contamination and a sequencing artifact, a later analysis dropped over 550 nucleotide sequences that were highly shared and had low generation probability. In a later analysis, a clonal expansion index for each public chain was calculated from normalized within-repertoire ranks of inferred template counts. In a later analysis, generation probabilities were computed with a VDJ recombination model fitted to out-of-frame rearrangements, and the resulting probabilities were checked against IGoR. In a later analysis, hypergeometric tests were used to score TCR-TCR, TCR-HLA and TCR-CMV co-occurrence, with a repertoire-size bias correction applied to TCR pairs. False discovery rates were estimated in a later analysis by permuting HLA or CMV assignments 20 times. In a later analysis, co-occurring TCRs were grouped with DBSCAN, and TCRdist sequence similarity was added when clustering was performed within HLA-allele-positive subsets. Co-occurrence clustering excluded repertoires with fewer than 30,000 or more than 120,000 public chains, plus five with anomalous nucleotide sharing. TCRdb took this table from immuneACCESS and kept in-frame rearrangements with V and J called. Such tables lack part of the clones; where checked against another copy, unresolved V genes explain under half of the gap, and the rest is unexplained. V and J calls and clone size come straight from that table; D and trimming were deduced from the DNA. Counted in this sample were some 150,000 clones; roughly 80% of them appeared once. Approximately 13% of the sample belongs to the ten largest clones.

The sequence was obtained from a woman in her forties or fifties in good health and CMV-seronegative. The V and J genes are TRBV5-1 and TRBJ2-5, with 7 middle bases fitting TRBD1. The material sequenced was PBMCs. The CDR3 protein sequence reads: CASSLAVPGQYQETQYF. The DNA sequence reads TGCGCCAGCAGCTTGGCCGTACCGGGACAGTACCAAGAGACCCAGTACTTC.